The 23 T cell receptor beta chains below all came from one sample that was sequenced in a study of blood T cell repertoires in COVID-19. Here immunoSEQ multiplex PCR was the method, and the copy in TCRdb shows in-frame clones only, minus some. Counted here are 200,000 or so clones, 85% to 90% occurring once; the ten biggest clones make up about 2.2%. The sequenced sample consisted of peripheral blood. The receptors were sampled from a woman aged 45-65 years with acute or convalescent COVID-19.

This clone appeared once. This chain joins TRBV5-1 and TRBJ2-2; no firm D call. Per the germline V gene, CDR1 is SGHRS and CDR2 is YFSETQ. CDR3 size: 15 residues. Trimming removed 1 base from V and 0 bases from J, with 7 bases in between. The CDR3 here is CASSLTTPNTGELFF. The CDR3 coding sequence is TGCGCCAGCAGCTTGACGACACCGAACACCGGGGAGCTGTTTTTT.

V usage is TRBV4-3 and J usage is TRBJ2-7; maybe TRBD2 (5 bases). This CDR3 is built from 13 residues. The V gene lost 4 bases and the J gene lost 3 bases, with 10 bases spanning the gap. CDR1 is LGHNA and CDR2 is YSLEER in the germline V gene. CDR3 sequence: CASSPREGYEQYF. DNA for the CDR3: TGCGCCAGCAGCCCCCGGGAAGGCTACGAGCAGTACTTC.

The V call is TRBV3-1 (or the pseudogene TRBV3-2), the J call TRBJ2-5, with D maybe TRBD2 (6 bases). V was trimmed by 4 bases and J by 5 bases, leaving 14 bases between them. CDR3 length: 14 amino acids. From germline, CDR1 is LGHDT and CDR2 YNNKEL (reference sequence). This chain's CDR3 is CASSPEGRGETQYF. CDR3 coding DNA: TGTGCCAGCAGCCCCGAAGGACGGGGGGAGACCCAGTACTTC.

The chain couples TRBV5-5 to TRBJ2-3, with a possible D match to TRBD2 (6 bases). Germline V gives CDR1 SGHKS, CDR2 YYEKEE (reference sequence). The CDR3 loop spans 16 amino acids. Trimming stripped 3 bases from V and 6 bases from J, with 20 bases between. Written as DNA, the CDR3 is TGTGCCAGCAGCTGGGCCGGGACTCCCTCGGGGGATACGCAGTATTTT. It specifies CASSWAGTPSGDTQYF. Using reference TRBV5-5 and TRBJ2-3 for the parts outside the CDR3, the full variable domain is DAGVTQSPTHLIKTRGQQVTLRCSPISGHKSVSWYQQVLGQGPQFIFQYYEKEERGRGNFPDRFSARQFPNYSSELNVNALLLGDSALYLCASSWAGTPSGDTQYFGPGTRLTVL.

The chain carries TRBV5-4 and TRBJ2-3; D not certain. Germline lookup yields CDR1 SGHNT and CDR2 YYREEE (reference sequence). V lost 3 bases to trimming and J lost 5 bases, with 7 bases between them. The CDR3 sequence is 12 residues long. Written as DNA, the CDR3 is TGTGCCAGCAGCTCAACGGGAGATACGCAGTATTTT. Encoded protein: CASSSTGDTQYF.

The chain links TRBV7-3 to TRBJ1-2; no firm D call. Germline-derived CDR1 and CDR2 are SGHTA and FQGTGA. The CDR3 loop spans 14 amino acids. V dropped 0 bases and J dropped 6 bases, with 11 bases sitting between them. CDR3 DNA sequence: TGTGCCAGCAGCTTAACGCCTGACGGAGATGGCTACACCTTC. Translation gives CASSLTPDGDGYTF.

The V and J genes are TRBV3-1 (or the pseudogene TRBV3-2) and TRBJ2-5, with D maybe TRBD1 (5 bases). This CDR3 is 16 amino acids long. Trimming removed 1 base from V and 5 bases from J, with 17 bases in between. Germline assignment: CDR1 LGHDT and CDR2 YNNKEL (reference sequence). The CDR3 DNA is TGTGCCAGCAGCCAAGGGTCGGGCCAGGGTAGCGAGACCCAGTACTTC. This codes for CASSQGSGQGSETQYF.

This sequence joins TRBV10-3 and TRBJ2-2; tentatively, D is TRBD2 (7 bases). The CDR3 is made up of 14 amino acids. Trimming took off 7 bases at V and 3 bases at J, with 12 bases between the two ends. Germline assignment: CDR1 ENHRY and CDR2 SYGVKD. CDR3 sequence reads: CAIKRGGYTGELFF. The DNA for the CDR3 is TGTGCCATCAAGAGGGGGGGTTACACCGGGGAGCTGTTTTTT.

V is TRBV14 and J is TRBJ1-1; TRBD1 agrees at 8 bases. The germline CDR1 and CDR2 sequences are SGHDN and FVKESK. The V gene end was trimmed by 5 bases and the J gene end by 10 bases; junction bases not matched to a gene: 6. The CDR3 covers 12 residues. This chain's CDR3 is CASSSGQGAAFF. The CDR3 DNA is TGTGCCAGCAGCTCCGGACAGGGCGCAGCTTTCTTT.

This clone has just one count. This specimen includes other DNA sequences encoding the same CDR3. This chain connects TRBV4-2 to TRBJ2-3, with 13 bases identical to TRBD2. CDR1 LGHNA and CDR2 YNFKEQ come from the germline V gene. The V gene end was trimmed by 3 bases and the J gene end by 1 base; junction bases not matched to a gene: 4. The CDR3 extends over 17 amino acids. CDR3 nucleotides: TGTGCCAGCAGCCAGGATGGACTAGCGGGGGGCACAGATACGCAGTATTTT. Amino acids: CASSQDGLAGGTDTQYF.

This clone was detected once. J is TRBJ1-1 and V is TRBV19, with D perhaps TRBD1 (5 bases). CDR1 and CDR2 from the germline V gene are LNHDA and SQIVND (reference sequence). Trimming took 2 bases from V and 3 from J, leaving 10 bases between them. The CDR3 length is 14 residues. The CDR3 coding sequence is TGTGCCAGTAGTATAACCAGGGCGTACACTGAAGCTTTCTTT. It translates to CASSITRAYTEAFF.

This clone has more than one count but fewer than ten. The V and J genes are TRBV5-1 and TRBJ2-3; D may be TRBD1 (5 bases). Germline loops: CDR1 SGHRS, CDR2 YFSETQ. The CDR3 runs 15 residues. V lost 4 bases, J lost 0 bases, and 12 bases lay in between. The DNA of the CDR3 is TGCGCCAGCAGCCAGGGCTTTTCTAGCACAGATACGCAGTATTTT. Translating it yields CASSQGFSSTDTQYF.

The rearrangement links TRBV3-1 (or the pseudogene TRBV3-2) to TRBJ2-3; the match to TRBD2 covers 7 bases. With 1 base clipped from V and 2 bases from J, the junction kept 9 bases outside the gene matches. Germline CDR1 LGHDT, CDR2 YNNKEL (reference sequence). This CDR3 spans 17 amino acids. Here the CDR3 reads CASSQVKEGGPTDTQYF. CDR3 nucleotides: TGTGCCAGCAGCCAAGTAAAGGAGGGAGGGCCCACAGATACGCAGTATTTT.

The J gene is TRBJ1-2, the V gene TRBV19; 9 nucleotides line up with TRBD1. Germline assignment: CDR1 LNHDA and CDR2 SQIVND (reference sequence). Trimming removed 4 bases from V and 3 bases from J; junction bases left unmatched: 6. The CDR3 runs 15 residues. DNA of the CDR3: TGTGCCAGTAGTACGGGACAGGGACCCTACTATGGCTACACCTTC. Its translation is CASSTGQGPYYGYTF.

The chain employs TRBV18 and TRBJ2-3; 9 positions agree with TRBD1. The CDR3 consists of 16 residues. Germline CDR1 KGHSH, CDR2 LQKENI. Trimming at V came to 5 bases and at J to 3 bases, leaving 9 bases not matched to a gene. CDR3 bases: TGTGCCAGCTCAGCCCGGGACAGGGACGGAACAGATACGCAGTATTTT. Translation gives CASSARDRDGTDTQYF.

The rearrangement joins TRBV6-5 to TRBJ2-2, with D maybe TRBD1 (6 bases). The CDR3 sequence is 14 residues long. The germline CDR1 and CDR2 sequences are MNHEY and SVGAGI. V lost 7 bases and J lost 7, with 16 bases in between. CDR3 region: CASTELTGFGELFF. The CDR3 coding sequence is TGTGCCAGCACCGAACTTACAGGGTTCGGGGAGCTGTTTTTT.

For the CDR3, the DNA is TGTGCCATCGGAACCGGGACTCACAATCAAGAGACCCAGTACTTC. It encodes CAIGTGTHNQETQYF. V and J are TRBV10-3 and TRBJ2-5; D perhaps matches TRBD2 (6 bases). Germline values: CDR1 ENHRY, CDR2 SYGVKD. The CDR3 is made up of 15 amino acids. V was trimmed by 8 bases and J by 2 bases, leaving 18 bases between them.

V gene TRBV18 combines with J gene TRBJ1-2; 8 positions agree with TRBD1. V lost 6 bases to trimming and J lost 4 bases; unmatched junction nucleotides: 10. The germline V gene encodes CDR1 KGHSH and CDR2 LQKENI. CDR3 length equals 15 residues. The CDR3 DNA reads TGTGCCAGCTCCCCTGGACAGGGCGAAGTCTATGGCTACACCTTC. Amino acid sequence: CASSPGQGEVYGYTF.

In its sample, this clone was seen once. The chain is built from TRBV30 and TRBJ1-1; D unclear. The length of the CDR3 is 14 residues. V was trimmed by 3 bases and J by 1 base, leaving 12 bases between them. The V gene's germline CDR1 is GTSNPN and CDR2 SVGIG (reference sequence). The CDR3 nucleotides read TGTGCCTGGAGCCTCAGAGCGGGGAACACTGAAGCTTTCTTT. Encoded protein: CAWSLRAGNTEAFF.

This clone appeared once. The J gene is TRBJ2-7, the V gene TRBV11-2, with 10 bases matching TRBD1. The CDR3 is made up of 13 amino acids. The trim removed 5 bases at V and 6 bases at J, leaving 4 bases unmatched. Per the germline V gene, CDR1 is SGHAT and CDR2 is FQNNGV. CDR3 nucleotide sequence: TGTGCCAGCAGCCGGGACAGGGGTAGCGAGCAGTACTTC. The encoded protein is CASSRDRGSEQYF.

This clone was recorded only once. The V gene is TRBV7-9, the J gene TRBJ1-3, with D tentatively TRBD1 (5 bases). The CDR3 is 15 amino acids. Looked up from germline, CDR1 is SEHNR and CDR2 is FQNEAQ (reference sequence). The V end lost 1 base, the J end lost 1 base, and 8 bases lay between the germline ends. The CDR3 reads CASSLDGGSGNTIYF. CDR3 nucleotides: TGTGCCAGCAGCTTAGACGGGGGTTCTGGAAACACCATATATTTT.

The gene calls are TRBV7-2 and TRBJ1-3, with D possibly being TRBD1 (5 bases). In germline, CDR1 is SGHTA, CDR2 FQGNSA. The CDR3 has 16 amino acids. V shed 1 base and J shed 0 bases, with 10 bases lying between them. CDR3 in DNA: TGTGCCAGCAGCTTAGTTGGGGCCAGCTCTGGAAACACCATATATTTT. Its translation is CASSLVGASSGNTIYF.

This clone was observed a single time. This rearrangement joins TRBV12-3 or TRBV12-4 to TRBJ1-4, with TRBD1 identical over 7 bases. CDR3 length: 13 amino acids. The V gene end was trimmed by 6 bases and the J gene end by 4 bases; junction bases not matched to a gene: 2. In DNA form, the CDR3 reads TGTGCCAGCAGACAGGGGCTTAATGAAAAACTGTTTTTT. This translates into CASRQGLNEKLFF.